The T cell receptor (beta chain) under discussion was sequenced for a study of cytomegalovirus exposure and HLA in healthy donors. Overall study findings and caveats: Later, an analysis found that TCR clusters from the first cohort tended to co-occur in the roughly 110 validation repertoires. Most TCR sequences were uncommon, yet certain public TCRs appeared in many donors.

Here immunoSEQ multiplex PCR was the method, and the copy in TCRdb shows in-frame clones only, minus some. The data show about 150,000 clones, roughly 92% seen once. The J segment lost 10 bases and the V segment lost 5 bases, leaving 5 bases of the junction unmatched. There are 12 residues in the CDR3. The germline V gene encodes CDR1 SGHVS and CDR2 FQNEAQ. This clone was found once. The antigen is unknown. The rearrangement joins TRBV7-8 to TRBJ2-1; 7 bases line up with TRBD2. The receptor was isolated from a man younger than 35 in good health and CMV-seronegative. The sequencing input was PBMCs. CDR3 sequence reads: CASSGGGREQFF. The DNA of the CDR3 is TGTGCCAGCAGCGGCGGGGGTCGAGAGCAGTTCTTC. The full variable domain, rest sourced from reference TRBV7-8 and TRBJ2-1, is GAGVSQSPRYKVAKRGQDVALRCDPISGHVSLFWYQQALGQGPEFLTYFQNEAQLDKSGLPSDRFFAERPEGSVSTLKIQRTQQEDSAVYLCASSGGGREQFFGPGTRLTVL.